Listed below are T cell receptor beta chains from one sample, sequenced in a study of shared clonotypes between healthy human individuals. Data came from immunoSEQ multiplex PCR; TCRdb stores just in-frame clones and leaves some out. The data contain approximately 1,000,000 clones, approximately 78% of them singletons. The sequenced sample was memory CD4+ T cells from PBMCs. The source of these receptors is a man aged 18 to 30 in good health. Some clones in this sample may be carry-over from other donors' samples. CDR3s include the opening cysteine and the closing phenylalanine or tryptophan. Clone sizes are given selectively: once, few, many, or a class where the clone is expanded.

CDR3 protein: CASSQNTGELFF; V gene: TRBV5-1; J gene: TRBJ2-2; clone size: NA
CDR3 protein: CASSRMSASTTDTQYF; V gene: TRBV28; J gene: TRBJ2-3; clone size: NA
CDR3 protein: CASSSLYSYNEQFF; V gene: TRBV5-4; J gene: TRBJ2-1; clone size: NA
CDR3 protein: CAWGNTGINYGYTF; V gene: TRBV30; J gene: TRBJ1-2; clone size: NA
CDR3 protein: CASTFGAGDTEAFF; V gene: TRBV5-6; J gene: TRBJ1-1; clone size: NA
CDR3 protein: CASSPRQSETQYF; V gene: TRBV7-3; J gene: TRBJ2-5; clone size: NA
CDR3 protein: CASKAAQETQYF; V gene: TRBV27; J gene: TRBJ2-5; clone size: NA
CDR3 protein: CASSRSRDSHNEQFF; V gene: TRBV18; J gene: TRBJ2-1; clone size: once
CDR3 protein: CASSHSEGIPKGQPQHF; V gene: TRBV4-1; J gene: TRBJ1-5; clone size: NA
CDR3 protein: CASSPRRPLMVGTDTQYF; V gene: TRBV7-8; J gene: TRBJ2-3; clone size: NA
CDR3 protein: CASSGQAGYEQYF; V gene: TRBV6-1; J gene: TRBJ2-7; clone size: once
CDR3 protein: CASSEQGRHGYTF; V gene: TRBV6-1; J gene: TRBJ1-2; clone size: NA
CDR3 protein: CASSPGTLTYQPQHF; V gene: TRBV5-5; J gene: TRBJ1-5; clone size: NA
CDR3 protein: CASSLKGAEAFF; V gene: TRBV5-1; J gene: TRBJ1-1; clone size: once
CDR3 protein: CASRTFTANTGELFF; V gene: TRBV6-5; J gene: TRBJ2-2; clone size: NA
CDR3 protein: CASSRQGTYEQYF; V gene: TRBV2; J gene: TRBJ2-7; clone size: NA
CDR3 protein: CASSTRITDTQYF; V gene: TRBV9; J gene: TRBJ2-3; clone size: NA
CDR3 protein: CAWSGGQGDADTQYF; V gene: TRBV30; J gene: TRBJ2-3; clone size: few
CDR3 protein: CASSGRGYYEQYF; V gene: TRBV7-9; J gene: TRBJ2-7; clone size: NA
CDR3 protein: CASSPGGEEGETQYF; V gene: TRBV5-4; J gene: TRBJ2-5; clone size: once
CDR3 protein: CASTPRSNEKLFF; V gene: TRBV6-6; J gene: TRBJ1-4; clone size: many
CDR3 protein: CASRAPLNTEAFF; V gene: TRBV28; J gene: TRBJ1-1; clone size: few
CDR3 protein: CASSFDGGANEKLFF; V gene: TRBV11-1; J gene: TRBJ1-4; clone size: NA
CDR3 protein: CASSFGQGPAYEQYF; V gene: TRBV7-9; J gene: TRBJ2-7; clone size: NA
CDR3 protein: CASSETGLAGGTDQETQYF; V gene: TRBV2; J gene: TRBJ2-5; clone size: once
CDR3 protein: CASTPEGLPFGTQYF; V gene: TRBV19; J gene: TRBJ2-3; clone size: NA
CDR3 protein: CASSRLWGETQYF; V gene: TRBV7-2; J gene: TRBJ2-5; clone size: NA
CDR3 protein: CASSALGAGNTEAFF; V gene: TRBV7-3; J gene: TRBJ1-1; clone size: NA
CDR3 protein: CASSHRGSLAYEQYF; V gene: TRBV5-6; J gene: TRBJ2-7; clone size: NA
CDR3 protein: CASSLSGAFTEAFF; V gene: TRBV5-1; J gene: TRBJ1-1; clone size: once